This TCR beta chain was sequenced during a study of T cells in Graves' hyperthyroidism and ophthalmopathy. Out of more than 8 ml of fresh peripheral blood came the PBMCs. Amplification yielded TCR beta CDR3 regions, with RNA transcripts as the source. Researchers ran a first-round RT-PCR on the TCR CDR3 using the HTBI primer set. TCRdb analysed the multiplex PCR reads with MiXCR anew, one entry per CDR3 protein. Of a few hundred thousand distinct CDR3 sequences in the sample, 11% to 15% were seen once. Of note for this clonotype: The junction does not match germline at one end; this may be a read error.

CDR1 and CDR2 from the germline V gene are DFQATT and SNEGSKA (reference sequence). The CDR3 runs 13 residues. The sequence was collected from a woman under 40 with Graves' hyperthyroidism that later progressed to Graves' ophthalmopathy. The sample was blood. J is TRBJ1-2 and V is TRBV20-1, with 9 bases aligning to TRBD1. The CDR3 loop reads CSASMWDRETVAF. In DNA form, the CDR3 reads TGCAGTGCCTCAATGTGGGACAGGGAGACCGTCGCCTTC.